The rows below give T cell receptor beta chains drawn from one sample of a study of human T cells and chemical hapten exposure. TCRdb analysed the RACE reads with MiXCR anew, one entry per CDR3 protein. This table has about 130,000 distinct CDR3 sequences, approximately 8.3% appearing once. The sample was whole blood. The origin of the receptors is a male donor in good health. Some clones in this sample may be carry-over from other donors' samples. CDR3s include the opening cysteine and the closing phenylalanine or tryptophan. D genes are given only for firm matches. Clone size is not always given. Where it is, it says once, few, many or a class for expanded clones.

cdr3_nt | cdr3_aa | j_call | v_call | clone_size | d_call
TGCAGTGCTAGAGATTGGGCTAGCGGGACTAACACAGATACGCAGTATTTT | CSARDWASGTNTDTQYF | TRBJ2-3 | TRBV20-1 | - | TRBD2
TGTGCCAGCAGTGGGGTAATGGGCGAGCAGTACTTC | CASSGVMGEQYF | TRBJ2-7 | TRBV12-3/TRBV12-4 | few | -
TGCGCCAGCAGCTTGGAACTTTCCCCCAACGAGCAGTACTTC | CASSLELSPNEQYF | TRBJ2-7 | TRBV5-1 | - | -
TGTGCCAGCAGCAAGGGGGATGACTACCAATCTCAGCCCCAGCATTTT | CASSKGDDYQSQPQHF | TRBJ1-5 | TRBV5-5 | many | -
TGCAGTGCTAGAGATACGGGAGGGCCTGGCAATGAGCAGTTCTTC | CSARDTGGPGNEQFF | TRBJ2-1 | TRBV20-1 | many | TRBD2
TGCGCCAGCAGCTCCTCTCAGGGGACAGATACGCAGTATTTT | CASSSSQGTDTQYF | TRBJ2-3 | TRBV5-1 | - | -
TGCAGCGTGAGACAGGGGGGCTCCTACGAGCAGTACTTC | CSVRQGGSYEQYF | TRBJ2-7 | TRBV29-1 | - | TRBD1
TGTGCCAGCTTGCCGGGACAGGGGGACAATGAGCAGTTCTTC | CASLPGQGDNEQFF | TRBJ2-1 | TRBV18 | - | TRBD1
TGCGCCAGCAGCTTGGCCGAGGGACAGGGGGCGCCCACCTTAGCCAAAAACATTCAGTACTTC | CASSLAEGQGAPTLAKNIQYF | TRBJ2-4 | TRBV5-1 | few | TRBD1
TGTGCCAGCAGTGAATATCAGCGCCGCCAAGAGACCCAGTACTTC | CASSEYQRRQETQYF | TRBJ2-5 | TRBV25-1 | many | -
TGTGCCAGCAGCTTAAAGGTTACGGGGAACACTGAAGCTTTCTTT | CASSLKVTGNTEAFF | TRBJ1-1 | TRBV11-2 | - | -
TGTGCCAGCAGCTTATTTAGTCAGTACAACCATGAGCAGTTCTTC | CASSLFSQYNHEQFF | TRBJ2-1 | TRBV7-9 | many | -
TGTGCCAGCAGTTTAGAGACAGGCTCCTACAATGAGCAGTTCTTC | CASSLETGSYNEQFF | TRBJ2-1 | TRBV28 | few | -
TGTGCCAGCACTACGGACGGGCAACGCACAGATACGCAGTATTTT | CASTTDGQRTDTQYF | TRBJ2-3 | TRBV2 | - | -
TGTGCCAGCAGCTTCCGGGACGCCTTCAATGAGCAGTTCTTC | CASSFRDAFNEQFF | TRBJ2-1 | TRBV7-9 | few | -
TGTGCTAGTGGTTCCCGGGACAGAACCTACGAGCAGTACTTC | CASGSRDRTYEQYF | TRBJ2-7 | TRBV12-5 | - | TRBD1
TGCAGTGCGCTATCCCGACAGATGGGAAACGAGCAGTACTTC | CSALSRQMGNEQYF | TRBJ2-7 | TRBV20-1 | many | -
TGCAGTGCTAGAGATCTCAAGGGGCATGAGCAGTTCTTC | CSARDLKGHEQFF | TRBJ2-1 | TRBV20-1 | few | -
TGTGCCAGCAGAACCTCGGGGGTGAGCAATCAGCCCCAGCATTTT | CASRTSGVSNQPQHF | TRBJ1-5 | TRBV6-2/TRBV6-3 | - | -
TGCGCCAGCAGCTTAAGGGACAGGGCAGAAGCTTTCTTT | CASSLRDRAEAFF | TRBJ1-1 | TRBV5-1 | many | TRBD1
TGTGCCAGCTCACCAAGCGGACGGAACACTGAAGCTTTCTTT | CASSPSGRNTEAFF | TRBJ1-1 | TRBV18 | few | -
TGTGCCAGCAGTTTATGGGTAGATCAGCCCCAGCATTTT | CASSLWVDQPQHF | TRBJ1-5 | TRBV27 | few | -
TGTGCCAGCAGTTACCTTGGCGGGGAGGGGGGCACAGATACGCAGTATTTT | CASSYLGGEGGTDTQYF | TRBJ2-3 | TRBV6-5 | - | -
TGTGCCAGCAGTTTAGGACAGGGGATATACTATGGCTACACCTTC | CASSLGQGIYYGYTF | TRBJ1-2 | TRBV27 | many | TRBD1
TGTGCCAAGAGGGTGGGCGGGAACACCGGGGAGCTGTTTTTT | CAKRVGGNTGELFF | TRBJ2-2 | TRBV7-2 | - | -
TGCGCCAGCAGCCTCACCGTAGCGGGAGGACCCTACGAGCAGTACTTC | CASSLTVAGGPYEQYF | TRBJ2-7 | TRBV5-1 | few | TRBD2
TGTGCCAGCAGTCAGCCTCTAGGTGTTGGGTCCTACGAGCAGTACTTC | CASSQPLGVGSYEQYF | TRBJ2-7 | TRBV12-3/TRBV12-4 | many | -
TGTGCCATCAGTGAAATGGTGAACTATGGCTACACCTTC | CAISEMVNYGYTF | TRBJ1-2 | TRBV10-3 | - | -
TGTGCCAGCAGTTACCGTGGGAATGGCTACACCTTC | CASSYRGNGYTF | TRBJ1-2 | TRBV6-5 | many | -
TGTGCCTCCGCGGACGGAACCCACGAGCAGTACTTC | CASADGTHEQYF | TRBJ2-7 | TRBV10-3 | many | -
TGTGCCAGCAGTCCCTCTAGGACAGGGGGAAGTGAGCAGTACTTC | CASSPSRTGGSEQYF | TRBJ2-7 | TRBV27 | few | TRBD1
TGCAGCGTAAGACAGGGGGCTGGAGAGACCCAGTACTTC | CSVRQGAGETQYF | TRBJ2-5 | TRBV29-1 | few | TRBD1
TGTGCCAGCAGAGACGCCGGGACGGGATCCTACGAGCAGTACTTC | CASRDAGTGSYEQYF | TRBJ2-7 | TRBV27 | - | -
TGCGCCAGCAGCCCGGGCACAGGGCCCAGCTCCTACAATGAGCAGTTCTTC | CASSPGTGPSSYNEQFF | TRBJ2-1 | TRBV5-1 | - | -
TGTGCCAGCAGCCCCGGACGGTTCCAAGAGACCCAGTACTTC | CASSPGRFQETQYF | TRBJ2-5 | TRBV14 | few | -
TGTGCCACCAGCAGAGACCGGGACAGGGGCTCCTACGAGCAGTACTTC | CATSRDRDRGSYEQYF | TRBJ2-7 | TRBV15 | many | TRBD1
TGTGCCAGCTCACTTCTCGGCATACCGAACACCGGGGAGCTGTTTTTT | CASSLLGIPNTGELFF | TRBJ2-2 | TRBV18 | many | -
TGCGCCAGCAGCCGGGAGGGCGGCTTCTCCTACGAGCAGTACTTC | CASSREGGFSYEQYF | TRBJ2-7 | TRBV5-1 | - | TRBD2
TGCGCCAGCAGTGAGTCCCAGCGGGAGGCGCCCTACAATGAGCAGTTCTTC | CASSESQREAPYNEQFF | TRBJ2-1 | TRBV10-2 | - | TRBD2
TGTGCCTGGGATGGGAACACTGAAGCTTTCTTT | CAWDGNTEAFF | TRBJ1-1 | TRBV30 | few | -
TGTGCCAGCAGCTTGGAACAGGGGAGGGGCACTGAAGCTTTCTTT | CASSLEQGRGTEAFF | TRBJ1-1 | TRBV7-9 | many | TRBD1
TGCGCCAGCAGCTTGAGGGGCGGAGATACGCAGTATTTT | CASSLRGGDTQYF | TRBJ2-3 | TRBV5-1 | many | -
TGTGCCATCAGTGAATGGAGAAGCGGGAGCGGGCCAGATACGCAGTATTTT | CAISEWRSGSGPDTQYF | TRBJ2-3 | TRBV10-3 | many | TRBD2
TGTGCCAGCAGGCGTGGGGACAGGTTAAACACCGGGGAGCTGTTTTTT | CASRRGDRLNTGELFF | TRBJ2-2 | TRBV5-4 | few | TRBD1
TGCGCCAGCTCGAGTGGGCTAGCGGGGGAGACCCAGTACTTC | CASSSGLAGETQYF | TRBJ2-5 | TRBV5-1 | - | TRBD2
TGTGCCAGCAGTCCTGTAAGCGGGGGGGGATACAATGAGCAGTTCTTC | CASSPVSGGGYNEQFF | TRBJ2-1 | TRBV12-3/TRBV12-4 | few | TRBD2
TGTGCCAGCAGCTTAGAACCTCTAGTGGGGGCCTACGAGCAGTACTTC | CASSLEPLVGAYEQYF | TRBJ2-7 | TRBV7-2 | - | -
TGTGCCAGCAGCCAATTCGACTCCGGGAGAGTGTACTTC | CASSQFDSGRVYF | TRBJ2-4 | TRBV14 | many | -
TGCAGCGTTGTCACTAGCGGGAGTATAAAAAGTTGGGTGGGGCAGTTCTTC | CSVVTSGSIKSWVGQFF | TRBJ2-1 | TRBV29-1 | many | TRBD2
TGTGCCAGCAGCGTAGGGGGGGCGGGAGCCCATGAGCAGTTCTTC | CASSVGGAGAHEQFF | TRBJ2-1 | TRBV9 | many | -
TGTGCCAGCAGCGCTCAGACGAGCTCTGGGGCCAACGTCCTGACTTTC | CASSAQTSSGANVLTF | TRBJ2-6 | TRBV11-2 | few | -
TGTGCCAGCAGTTCAAGCGGGAGCAGGACCGGGGAGCTGTTTTTT | CASSSSGSRTGELFF | TRBJ2-2 | TRBV6-6 | few | TRBD2
TGTGCCAGCAGCTTGGGATCGGTTAGCACAGATACGCAGTATTTT | CASSLGSVSTDTQYF | TRBJ2-3 | TRBV5-4 | - | -
TGTGCCAGCAGCTTAATCCCTTGGAGTTCTGGGGCCAACGTCCTGACTTTC | CASSLIPWSSGANVLTF | TRBJ2-6 | TRBV7-9 | few | -
TGTGCCAGCAGTGAAGGAGGCGGATTAAACTATGGCTACACCTTC | CASSEGGGLNYGYTF | TRBJ1-2 | TRBV2 | many | -
TGTGCCGGAGCACTCTTTTTTGCCTTATACGAGCAGTACTTC | CAGALFFALYEQYF | TRBJ2-7 | TRBV7-9 | many | -
TGTGCCATCGGTATCCGGACAGGGGGCACCTACGAGCAGTACTTC | CAIGIRTGGTYEQYF | TRBJ2-7 | TRBV10-3 | - | TRBD1
TGTGCCATCAGTGCTAAGGGACCTAGCACAGATACGCAGTATTTT | CAISAKGPSTDTQYF | TRBJ2-3 | TRBV10-3 | - | -